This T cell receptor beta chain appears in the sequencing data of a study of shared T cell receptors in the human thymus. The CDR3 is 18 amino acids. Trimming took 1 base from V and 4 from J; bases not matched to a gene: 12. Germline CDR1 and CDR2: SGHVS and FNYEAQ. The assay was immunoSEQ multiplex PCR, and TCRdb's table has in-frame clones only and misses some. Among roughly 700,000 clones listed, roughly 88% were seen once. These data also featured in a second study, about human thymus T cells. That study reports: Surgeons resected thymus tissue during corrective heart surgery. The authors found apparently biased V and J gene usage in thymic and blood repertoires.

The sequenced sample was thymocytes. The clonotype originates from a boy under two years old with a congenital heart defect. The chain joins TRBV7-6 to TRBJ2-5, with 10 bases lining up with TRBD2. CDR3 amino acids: CASSLEASGRGVGETQYF. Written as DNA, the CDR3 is TGTGCCAGCAGCTTAGAGGCTAGCGGGAGAGGGGTGGGAGAGACCCAGTACTTC.